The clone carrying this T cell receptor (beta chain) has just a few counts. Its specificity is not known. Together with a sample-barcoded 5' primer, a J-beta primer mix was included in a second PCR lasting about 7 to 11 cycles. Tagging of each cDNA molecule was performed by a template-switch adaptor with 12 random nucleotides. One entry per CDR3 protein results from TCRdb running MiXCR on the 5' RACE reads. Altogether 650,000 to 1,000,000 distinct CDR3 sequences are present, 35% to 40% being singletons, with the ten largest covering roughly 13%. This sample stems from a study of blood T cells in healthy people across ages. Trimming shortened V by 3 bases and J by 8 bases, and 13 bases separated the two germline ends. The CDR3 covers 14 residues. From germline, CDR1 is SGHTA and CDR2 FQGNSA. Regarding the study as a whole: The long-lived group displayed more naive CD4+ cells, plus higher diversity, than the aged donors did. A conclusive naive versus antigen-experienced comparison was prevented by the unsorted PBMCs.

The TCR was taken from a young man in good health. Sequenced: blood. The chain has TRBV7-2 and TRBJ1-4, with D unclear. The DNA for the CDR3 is TGTGCCAGCAGCTTTATGGGTCCGGGCGAAAAACTGTTTTTT. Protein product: CASSFMGPGEKLFF.